These 24 T cell receptor beta chains share one sample of origin, sequenced in a study of T-cell memory formation after mild COVID-19. TCRdb processed the 5' RACE reads anew with MiXCR; each CDR3 protein has one entry. This table holds a few hundred thousand distinct CDR3 sequences, about 21% found once. The sequenced sample was PBMCs or a T cell subset sorted from them (not recorded which). The receptors here all came from an adult woman who had mild COVID-19 (a few samples of this study predate the infection). Cell type and time point are not known.

This clonotype has a handful of counts. The CDR3 coding sequence is TGTGCCAGCAGCCTCTCGGGGGGGCGCGGGACGCTAGCCAAAAACATTCAGTACTTC. This codes for CASSLSGGRGTLAKNIQYF. The V and J genes are TRBV7-2 and TRBJ2-4, with 8 positions matching TRBD2. V dropped 5 bases and J dropped 0; count of bases not matched to a gene: 15. Per germline, CDR1 SGHTA and CDR2 FQGNSA. The CDR3 extends over 19 amino acids.

This clonotype was observed once. The chain combines TRBV7-2 with TRBJ1-1; 8 positions agree with TRBD1. With 3 bases clipped from V and 3 bases from J, the junction kept 12 bases outside the gene matches. Germline V gene sequence: CDR1 SGHTA, CDR2 FQGNSA. The CDR3 has 17 residues. The CDR3 loop is CASSFSGGIQGDTEAFF. The CDR3 region has the DNA TGTGCCAGCAGCTTTAGCGGGGGGATACAGGGGGACACTGAAGCTTTCTTT. Using reference TRBV7-2 and TRBJ1-1 for the parts outside the CDR3, the full variable domain is GAGVSQSPSNKVTEKGKDVELRCDPISGHTALYWYRQSLGQGLEFLIYFQGNSAPDKSGLPSDRFSAERTGGSVSTLTIQRTQQEDSAVYLCASSFSGGIQGDTEAFFGQGTRLTVV.

The chain has TRBV6-5 and TRBJ2-7; D could derive from TRBD1 or TRBD2 (5 bases each). The germline V gene has CDR1 MNHEY and CDR2 SVGAGI. The CDR3 consists of 14 residues. V gave up 3 bases and J gave up 3 bases, with 12 bases separating them. CDR3 in amino acids: CASSYSGTVYEQYF. In nucleotides, the CDR3 is TGTGCCAGCAGTTATTCCGGGACGGTCTACGAGCAGTACTTC.

This sequence joins TRBV27 and TRBJ2-3; 13 positions agree with TRBD2. J gave up 3 bases and V 4 bases, and 13 bases lay outside the gene matches. The CDR3 length is 19 residues. Germline V CDR1 and CDR2: MNHEY, SMNVEV (reference sequence). CDR3 sequence: CASSSPTSGRALNTDTQYF. The CDR3 DNA sequence: TGTGCCAGCAGTTCGCCAACTAGCGGGAGGGCCCTTAATACAGATACGCAGTATTTT.

This chain connects TRBV20-1 to TRBJ1-1; 7 nucleotides align to TRBD1. This CDR3 spans 13 amino acids. After removal of 5 bases from V and 12 bases from J, the junction contained 15 bases not matched to a gene. Germline V gene lookup returns CDR1 DFQATT and CDR2 SNEGSKA (reference sequence). The CDR3 sequence: CSAYFRTTGSPFF. CDR3 in DNA: TGCAGTGCTTACTTTCGGACGACAGGGTCGCCTTTCTTT.

This clonotype was recorded a few times. This chain connects TRBV7-2 to TRBJ2-5, with 8 bases that match TRBD2. J was trimmed by 3 bases and V by 1 base; bases with no gene match: 7. The CDR3 runs 16 residues. CDR1 SGHTA and CDR2 FQGNSA come from the germline V gene. The CDR3 DNA reads as TGTGCCAGCAGCTTAGAGGGCCCGGGGGGGAAAGAGACCCAGTACTTC. Protein product: CASSLEGPGGKETQYF. Full variable domain (remainder filled in from reference TRBV7-2 and TRBJ2-5): GAGVSQSPSNKVTEKGKDVELRCDPISGHTALYWYRQSLGQGLEFLIYFQGNSAPDKSGLPSDRFSAERTGGSVSTLTIQRTQQEDSAVYLCASSLEGPGGKETQYFGPGTRLLVL.

The V gene is TRBV24-1, the J gene TRBJ2-3; 8 bases line up with TRBD2. The CDR3 extends over 15 amino acids. Germline CDR1 and CDR2: KGHDR and SFDVKD. V trimming: 8 bases; J trimming: 1 base; junction bases outside the gene matches: 7. The CDR3, as DNA: TGTGCCACCAATGACGGGAGGGAAGGCACAGATACGCAGTATTTT. This codes for CATNDGREGTDTQYF.

This clonotype turned up a few times. The chain is built from TRBV20-1 and TRBJ2-3; 10 nucleotides align to TRBD2. Germline CDR1 reads DFQATT; CDR2 reads SNEGSKA (reference sequence). CDR3 length equals 15 residues. J gave up 1 base and V 3 bases, and 4 bases lay outside the gene matches. CDR3 sequence reads: CSARTSGFGTDTQYF. CDR3 DNA sequence: TGCAGTGCTAGGACTAGCGGGTTCGGCACAGATACGCAGTATTTT.

The V call is TRBV11-2, the J call TRBJ1-2; tentatively, D is TRBD1 (5 bases). The V gene lost 4 bases and the J gene lost 7 bases, with 10 bases spanning the gap. The CDR3 has 12 residues. CDR1 and CDR2 from the germline V gene are SGHAT and FQNNGV. The CDR3 DNA reads TGTGCCAGCAGCTCAGGGTCGACTGGCTACACCTTC. This gives the protein CASSSGSTGYTF.

This clonotype appeared a few times. V usage is TRBV25-1 and J usage is TRBJ2-3, with a possible D match to TRBD2 (6 bases). The CDR3 loop spans 16 amino acids. Per germline, CDR1 MGHDK and CDR2 SYGVNS. Deletions cut 1 base from V and 0 bases from J, with 11 bases between. CDR3 in amino acids: CASSEWGGESTDTQYF. The CDR3 nucleotides read TGTGCCAGCAGTGAATGGGGCGGGGAAAGCACAGATACGCAGTATTTT.

A word on this clonotype: This may be a read error: a much more frequent sequence differs by one nucleotide. V and J are TRBV9 and TRBJ2-3; either TRBD1 or TRBD2 may fit D (7 bases each). Germline-derived CDR1 and CDR2 are SGDLS and YYNGEE. The CDR3 sequence is 15 residues long. The CDR3 reads CDSSVAGGASDTQYF. CDR3 coding DNA: TGTGACAGCAGCGTAGCAGGGGGGGCCTCAGATACGCAGTATTTT.

This clonotype has more than one count but fewer than ten. This CDR3 reads CASSLVAGSTFDEQFF. The CDR3, as DNA: TGTGCCAGCAGCTTAGTAGCCGGATCCACCTTCGATGAGCAGTTCTTC. This chain uses TRBV7-8 with TRBJ2-1; no firm D call. The CDR3 runs 16 residues. CDR1 and CDR2 (germline): SGHVS, FQNEAQ. Trimming cost V 1 base and J 8 bases, with 18 bases left between them.

The gene calls are TRBV30 and TRBJ2-3; D is unclear. Germline CDR1 and CDR2: GTSNPN and SVGIG (reference sequence). Trimming shortened V by 2 bases and J by 4 bases, and 10 bases separated the two germline ends. This CDR3 region has 13 residues. CDR3 region: CAWSREYPDTQYF. CDR3 coding DNA: TGTGCCTGGAGTCGTGAGTACCCAGATACGCAGTATTTT.

The rearrangement uses TRBV29-1 and TRBJ1-1; 7 bases line up with TRBD1. The CDR3 length is 13 residues. Trimming took 7 bases from V and 1 from J; bases not matched to a gene: 6. The germline V gene encodes CDR1 SQVTM and CDR2 ANQGSEA. Written as DNA, the CDR3 is TGCAGCGGGGCGGACAGGCCGAACACTGAAGCTTTCTTT. Its protein product is CSGADRPNTEAFF.

This clonotype was counted only a few times. The chain recombines TRBV15 with TRBJ2-7; 10 bases match TRBD1. The CDR3 is made up of 15 amino acids. Germline assignment: CDR1 LNHNV and CDR2 YYDKDF (reference sequence). Germline trimming cut 3 bases from V and 3 bases from J; bases unmatched to any gene: 5. In DNA form, the CDR3 reads TGTGCCACCAGCAGCTCCGGGACAGGGGTCTACGAGCAGTACTTC. Its protein is CATSSSGTGVYEQYF. The entire variable domain, with the rest obtained from reference TRBV15 and TRBJ2-7, is as follows: DAMVIQNPRYQVTQFGKPVTLSCSQTLNHNVMYWYQQKSSQAPKLLFHYYDKDFNNEADTPDNFQSRRPNTSFCFLDIRSPGLGDTAMYLCATSSSGTGVYEQYFGPGTRLTVT.

This clonotype was seen once. The chain is built from TRBV6-5 and TRBJ2-4; D not resolved. V lost 0 bases to trimming and J lost 3 bases, with 9 bases between them. Germline-derived CDR1 and CDR2 are MNHEY and SVGAGI. There are 15 residues in the CDR3. The CDR3 DNA reads TGTGCCAGCAGTTACTCAAGGTTCGGCAAAAACATTCAGTACTTC. This translates into CASSYSRFGKNIQYF.

The chain combines TRBV7-2 with TRBJ1-1, with 7 positions matching TRBD1. CDR3 length equals 15 residues. The junction had 7 bases not matched to a gene; V was cut back by 6 bases and J by 0 bases. Germline values: CDR1 SGHTA, CDR2 FQGNSA. CDR3 region: CASRGWDRLNTEAFF. CDR3 DNA: TGTGCCAGCAGGGGATGGGACAGACTGAACACTGAAGCTTTCTTT.

The V and J genes are TRBV29-1 and TRBJ2-7; D is unclear. V shed 3 bases and J shed 5 bases, with 11 bases lying between them. This CDR3 region has 12 residues. The germline V gene has CDR1 SQVTM and CDR2 ANQGSEA. The CDR3 nucleotides are TGCAGCGTTGAGGAAGATTTCCACGAGCAGTACTTC. This translates into CSVEEDFHEQYF.

This clonotype has only a few counts. This chain joins TRBV27 and TRBJ2-2, with a possible D match to TRBD2 (7 bases). This CDR3 contains 15 residues. Deletions cut 3 bases from V and 5 bases from J, with 13 bases between. Germline assignment: CDR1 MNHEY and CDR2 SMNVEV (reference sequence). The CDR3 loop is CASSFRRGRTGELFF. The DNA of the CDR3 is TGTGCCAGCAGTTTCCGGCGGGGGCGGACCGGGGAGCTGTTTTTT.

The J gene is TRBJ1-2, the V gene TRBV29-1; D gene ambiguous. Deletions cut 3 bases from V and 4 bases from J, with 15 bases between. The length of the CDR3 is 14 residues. Germline CDR1 SQVTM, CDR2 ANQGSEA. The CDR3 sequence: CSVDWQDLVYGYTF. The CDR3 region has the DNA TGCAGCGTTGATTGGCAGGACCTAGTCTATGGCTACACCTTC.

This CDR3 reads CASSLALAGAGEQYF. Here the CDR3 DNA reads TGCGCCAGCAGCTTGGCACTAGCGGGGGCAGGCGAGCAGTACTTC. This chain uses TRBV5-1 with TRBJ2-7, with TRBD2 matching 11 bases. Per germline, CDR1 SGHRS and CDR2 YFSETQ. V was pared by 0 bases and J by 6 bases, with 5 bases of the junction left unmatched. The CDR3 extends over 15 amino acids.

The chain carries TRBV20-1 and TRBJ2-7; 9 nucleotides line up with TRBD2. With V trimmed by 3 bases and J by 0 bases, 6 bases remained unmatched. CDR3 length: 15 residues. Germline loops: CDR1 DFQATT, CDR2 SNEGSKA (reference sequence). The CDR3 DNA reads TGCAGTGCTAGGAAGGGACTAGCTGCCTCCTACGAGCAGTACTTC. It codes for CSARKGLAASYEQYF.

The chain couples TRBV6-5 to TRBJ1-2; a weak D match, TRBD1 (5 bases). The CDR3 runs 18 residues. Trimming removed 4 bases at V and 4 bases at J, with 25 bases between. Per the germline V gene, CDR1 is MNHEY and CDR2 is SVGAGI. CDR3 sequence (DNA): TGTGCCAGCAGTTCCGCAATCCCGGGACTCCTCGAAGTCTATGGCTACACCTTC. Translation gives CASSSAIPGLLEVYGYTF.

This clonotype has only a few counts. The chain joins TRBV5-1 to TRBJ2-5; 14 nucleotides line up with TRBD2. V lost 0 bases and J lost 1; bases outside the gene matches: 8. CDR1 and CDR2 from the germline V gene are SGHRS and YFSETQ. This CDR3 region has 19 residues. CDR3 in amino acids: CASSLAGLAGAQGQETQYF. CDR3 nucleotide sequence: TGCGCCAGCAGCTTGGCGGGACTAGCGGGGGCGCAGGGCCAAGAGACCCAGTACTTC.